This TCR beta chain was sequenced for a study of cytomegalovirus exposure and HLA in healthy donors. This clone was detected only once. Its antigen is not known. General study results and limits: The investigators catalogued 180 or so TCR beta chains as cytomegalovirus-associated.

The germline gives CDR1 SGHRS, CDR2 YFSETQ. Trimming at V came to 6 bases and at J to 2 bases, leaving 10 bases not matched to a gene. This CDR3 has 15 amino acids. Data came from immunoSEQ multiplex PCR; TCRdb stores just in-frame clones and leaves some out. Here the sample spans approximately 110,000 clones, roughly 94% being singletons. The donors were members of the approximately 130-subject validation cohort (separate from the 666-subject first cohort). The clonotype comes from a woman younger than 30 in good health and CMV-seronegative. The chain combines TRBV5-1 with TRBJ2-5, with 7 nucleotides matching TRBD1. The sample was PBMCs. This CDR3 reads CASKRRGTDQETQYF. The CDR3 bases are TGCGCCAGCAAACGACGTGGGACAGATCAAGAGACCCAGTACTTC.